These 19 T cell receptor beta chains were all obtained from the same sample, sequenced in a study of cytomegalovirus exposure and HLA in healthy donors. The PCR contained 60 Vbeta and 13 Jbeta primers. Repertoires were generated with immunoSEQ multiplex PCR, while TCRdb's copy carries only in-frame clones and drops some. This table holds 200,000 or so clones, roughly 87% found once. Source material: PBMCs. These receptors originate from a girl under three years old in good health and CMV-seronegative.

This clone was counted between two and nine times. The DNA for the CDR3 is TGTGCCAGTGCCCGAGACAAGTCGAGTGGCTACACCTTC. It yields the protein CASARDKSSGYTF. V and J are TRBV19 and TRBJ1-2; D remains ambiguous. Germline V gives CDR1 LNHDA, CDR2 SQIVND (reference sequence). V lost 8 bases to trimming and J lost 7 bases, with 17 bases between them. CDR3 length equals 13 residues.

V gene TRBV6-5 combines with J gene TRBJ2-2; the match to TRBD1 covers 9 bases. Trimming cost V 7 bases and J 4 bases; bases outside gene matches: 4. Germline V lookup: CDR1 MNHEY, CDR2 SVGAGI. This CDR3 comprises 14 residues. The CDR3 loop is CASTGGQGTGELFF. CDR3 DNA sequence: TGTGCCAGCACTGGGGGACAGGGCACCGGGGAGCTGTTTTTT.

The chain combines TRBV11-2 with TRBJ2-7; TRBD1 matches 7 bases. CDR1 and CDR2 (germline): SGHAT, FQNNGV. J gave up 2 bases and V 5 bases, and 9 bases lay outside the gene matches. The CDR3 sequence is 15 residues long. This CDR3 reads CASSQGQVIPYEQYF. CDR3 in DNA: TGTGCCAGCAGCCAAGGACAGGTCATCCCCTACGAGCAGTACTTC.

The V and J genes are TRBV7-8 and TRBJ2-3; TRBD2 matches at 11 bases. Unmatched junction bases numbered 7, after V lost 5 bases and J lost 3 bases. Germline V gene sequence: CDR1 SGHVS, CDR2 FQNEAQ. CDR3 length: 16 amino acids. The CDR3 DNA sequence: TGTGCCAGCAGCCCTAAACTAGCGGGGGTTACAGATACGCAGTATTTT. It yields the protein CASSPKLAGVTDTQYF. Full variable domain (rest looked up from reference TRBV7-8 and TRBJ2-3): GAGVSQSPRYKVAKRGQDVALRCDPISGHVSLFWYQQALGQGPEFLTYFQNEAQLDKSGLPSDRFFAERPEGSVSTLKIQRTQQEDSAVYLCASSPKLAGVTDTQYFGPGTRLTVL.

The V and J genes are TRBV7-6 and TRBJ2-1; 9 positions agree with TRBD2. CDR1 is SGHVS, CDR2 FNYEAQ, per germline. The V segment lost 1 base and the J segment 3 bases; nucleotides outside the gene matches: 7. This CDR3 is built from 17 residues. The CDR3 nucleotides are TGTGCCAGCAGCTTAGGTTTGCGGGGGGGCTTCTACAATGAGCAGTTCTTC. Translating gives CASSLGLRGGFYNEQFF.

The V gene is TRBV2, the J gene TRBJ2-5; D perhaps matches TRBD2 (7 bases). Germline values: CDR1 SNHLY, CDR2 FYNNEI. The CDR3 consists of 15 residues. V was trimmed by 3 bases and J by 5 bases, leaving 16 bases between them. The CDR3 reads CASSEGGGGRETQYF. CDR3 nucleotides: TGTGCCAGCAGTGAGGGTGGGGGGGGGCGGGAGACCCAGTACTTC.

The CDR3 nucleotides read TGTGCCAGCTCACCACCTTCGGGTTTTCCTGAAAAACTGTTTTTT. As protein: CASSPPSGFPEKLFF. The V and J genes are TRBV18 and TRBJ1-4; D remains unclear. The V end lost 0 bases, the J end lost 7 bases, and 12 bases lay between the germline ends. This CDR3 is 15 amino acids long. Germline V gene data show CDR1 as KGHSH and CDR2 as LQKENI.

The V gene is TRBV2, the J gene TRBJ2-3; 9 bases fit TRBD2. The ends lost 3 bases at V and 3 bases at J; junction bases unmatched: 7. This CDR3 contains 16 residues. Germline V CDR1 and CDR2: SNHLY, FYNNEI. In DNA, the CDR3 is TGTGCCAGCAGTGATCTTTGGCGGGAGGGGACAGATACGCAGTATTTT. Its translation is CASSDLWREGTDTQYF.

This clone was observed once. The chain recombines TRBV6-1 with TRBJ2-1; TRBD1 matches 9 bases. The germline V gene has CDR1 MNHNS and CDR2 SASEGT. The CDR3 extends over 14 amino acids. Trimming took 8 bases from V and 7 from J; bases not matched to a gene: 9. The CDR3 DNA sequence: TGTGCCAGCCTCCGGGACAGGGACGCGAATGAGCAGTTCTTC. It yields the protein CASLRDRDANEQFF.

V and J are TRBV19 and TRBJ2-1, with 10 bases that match TRBD2. Germline V gene sequence: CDR1 LNHDA, CDR2 SQIVND (reference sequence). This CDR3 has 13 amino acids. V lost 10 bases to trimming and J lost 9 bases; unmatched junction nucleotides: 9. The CDR3 sequence is CATSASGSAEQFF. The CDR3 DNA follows: TGTGCCACCTCGGCTAGCGGGAGTGCTGAGCAGTTCTTC.

Note on this clone: The junction differs from germline at one of its ends, possibly a read error. The rearrangement links TRBV15 to TRBJ2-3; weak D call: TRBD2 (7 bases). Germline V lookup: CDR1 LNHNV, CDR2 YYDKDF (reference sequence). The CDR3 consists of 17 residues. The CDR3 loop reads CATRREGGAGGTDTQYF. CDR3 bases: TGTGCCACCAGGAGAGAGGGGGGGGCAGGTGGCACAGATACGCAGTATTTT.

V is TRBV9 and J is TRBJ2-1; D perhaps matches TRBD2 (6 bases). Germline V gene sequence: CDR1 SGDLS, CDR2 YYNGEE. V lost 0 bases to trimming and J lost 2 bases, with 12 bases between them. The CDR3 contains 16 residues. The CDR3: CASSVERGSPYNEQFF. The CDR3 nucleotides read TGTGCCAGCAGCGTAGAACGGGGGAGCCCCTACAATGAGCAGTTCTTC.

This clone was observed once. The chain uses TRBV11-2 and TRBJ1-4, with TRBD1 identical over 7 bases. The CDR3 spans 16 residues. Germline values: CDR1 SGHAT, CDR2 FQNNGV. V was pared by 5 bases and J by 8 bases, with 14 bases of the junction left unmatched. The CDR3 nucleotides read TGTGCCAGCAGCGCAATGGTGGGGGTACAGGGGGAAAAACTGTTTTTT. Protein product: CASSAMVGVQGEKLFF.

This chain's CDR3 is CASSEAAAGEETQYF. In DNA, the CDR3 is TGTGCCAGCAGTGAAGCAGCAGCGGGAGAAGAGACCCAGTACTTC. This rearrangement joins TRBV6-1 to TRBJ2-5, with 8 bases fitting TRBD2. This CDR3 region has 15 residues. From germline, CDR1 is MNHNS and CDR2 SASEGT. With V trimmed by 0 bases and J by 3 bases, 3 bases remained unmatched.

The chain recombines TRBV7-9 with TRBJ2-7, with 7 bases that match TRBD2. Looked up from germline, CDR1 is SEHNR and CDR2 is FQNEAQ (reference sequence). There are 17 residues in the CDR3. The ends lost 5 bases at V and 6 bases at J; junction bases unmatched: 19. CDR3: CASSPLTSPSSFGEQYF. In DNA, the CDR3 is TGTGCCAGCAGCCCCCTGACTAGCCCGTCCTCCTTCGGCGAGCAGTACTTC. Based on the CDR3 plus reference TRBV7-9 and TRBJ2-7, the full variable domain is DTGVSQNPRHKITKRGQNVTFRCDPISEHNRLYWYRQTLGQGPEFLTYFQNEAQLEKSRLLSDRFSAERPKGSFSTLEIQRTEQGDSAMYLCASSPLTSPSSFGEQYFGPGTRLTVT.

The chain combines TRBV7-3 with TRBJ2-5, with 12 bases matching TRBD2. V dropped 5 bases and J dropped 2; count of bases not matched to a gene: 15. The CDR3 contains 19 residues. Germline values: CDR1 SGHTA, CDR2 FQGTGA. The CDR3 DNA sequence: TGTGCCAGCAGCCTAGGGGGTCTAGCGGGAGGGGATGGACAAGAGACCCAGTACTTC. It codes for CASSLGGLAGGDGQETQYF.

This chain links TRBV5-1 with TRBJ2-7; D possibly corresponds to TRBD2 (6 bases). CDR3 length equals 17 residues. The germline CDR1 and CDR2 sequences are SGHRS and YFSETQ. Trimming left V 0 bases short and J 1 base short, with 17 bases between. The CDR3 spells CASSLGSGRGESYEQYF. The DNA of the CDR3 is TGCGCCAGCAGCTTGGGGTCGGGGCGGGGCGAGTCCTACGAGCAGTACTTC.

The CDR3 coding sequence is TGTGCCAGCAGCCCACTAGCGACGCAGAAGACCCAGTACTTC. Its protein is CASSPLATQKTQYF. The chain is built from TRBV14 and TRBJ2-5; 7 bases align to TRBD2. V shed 4 bases, J shed 6 bases, and the junction held 8 bases outside the gene matches. The CDR3 consists of 14 residues. The germline gives CDR1 SGHDN, CDR2 FVKESK.

CDR3 in amino acids: CASKQGINTGELFF. The CDR3, as DNA: TGTGCCAGCAAGCAGGGGATTAACACCGGGGAGCTGTTTTTT. The rearrangement links TRBV2 to TRBJ2-2; possibly TRBD1 for D (6 bases). The germline V gene has CDR1 SNHLY and CDR2 FYNNEI. V lost 7 bases and J lost 2, with 11 bases in between. This CDR3 is 14 amino acids long.